Presented here are 32 T cell receptor beta chains from one specimen sequenced in a study of blood T cell repertoires in COVID-19. Profiled with immunoSEQ multiplex PCR; TCRdb holds only in-frame clones, not every one. The sample shows roughly 460,000 clones, around nine tenths of them seen only once. The source material was peripheral blood. The receptors come from a man between 18 and 35 years old with COVID-19, enrolled during active disease.

This CDR3 is CSAESGTGVAEAFF. The CDR3 coding sequence is TGCAGCGCCGAATCCGGGACAGGGGTAGCTGAAGCTTTCTTT. The V call is TRBV29-1, the J call TRBJ1-1; 10 bases line up with TRBD1. CDR1 and CDR2 from the germline V gene are SQVTM and ANQGSEA. V shed 7 bases, J shed 6 bases, and the junction held 11 bases outside the gene matches. The CDR3 is made up of 14 amino acids. Looking up the rest from reference TRBV29-1 and TRBJ1-1 gives the full variable domain: SAVISQKPSRDICQRGTSLTIQCQVDSQVTMMFWYRQQPGQSLTLIATANQGSEATYESGFVIDKFPISRPNLTFSTLTVSNMSPEDSSIYLCSAESGTGVAEAFFGQGTRLTVV.

The table lists this clone with a count of one. Other nucleotide sequences in the sample specify the same CDR3. The chain is built from TRBV13 and TRBJ2-7; no clear D gene. Trimming stripped 2 bases from V and 5 bases from J, with 4 bases between. This CDR3 spans 11 amino acids. Germline CDR1 and CDR2: PRHDT and FYEKMQ (reference sequence). The CDR3 spells CASSLRDEQYF. CDR3 DNA sequence: TGTGCCAGCAGCTTACGGGACGAGCAGTACTTC. Full variable domain (rest looked up from reference TRBV13 and TRBJ2-7): AAGVIQSPRHLIKEKRETATLKCYPIPRHDTVYWYQQGPGQDPQFLISFYEKMQSDKGSIPDRFSAQQFSDYHSELNMSSLELGDSALYFCASSLRDEQYFGPGTRLTVT.

The V gene is TRBV19, the J gene TRBJ1-6, with 9 bases aligning to TRBD1. There are 16 residues in the CDR3. Germline assignment: CDR1 LNHDA and CDR2 SQIVND (reference sequence). J was trimmed by 7 bases and V by 0 bases; bases with no gene match: 4. This CDR3 reads CASSIDRGTGNSPLHF. CDR3 DNA: TGTGCCAGTAGTATAGATCGGGGGACAGGGAATTCACCCCTCCACTTT.

This chain joins TRBV2 and TRBJ2-3; 12 bases line up with TRBD2. Germline-derived CDR1 and CDR2 are SNHLY and FYNNEI. This CDR3 has 14 amino acids. The V and J ends lost 5 bases and 3 bases, in that order; junction bases with no gene match: 0. The CDR3 coding sequence is TGTGCCAGCAGTACTAGCGGGGGGACAGATACGCAGTATTTT. Its translation is CASSTSGGTDTQYF.

V usage is TRBV12-5 and J usage is TRBJ2-1, with 8 bases that match TRBD2. The CDR3 covers 16 residues. Per the germline V gene, CDR1 is LGHNT and CDR2 is FRNRAP. V gave up 0 bases and J gave up 4 bases; unmatched junction bases: 5. In DNA, the CDR3 is TGTGCTAGTGGTTTGGTTCGACTAGCGTGGTACAATGAGCAGTTCTTC. Its protein product is CASGLVRLAWYNEQFF.

The chain carries TRBV4-1 and TRBJ1-1; D may be TRBD1 (5 bases). V lost 5 bases to trimming and J lost 6 bases, with 10 bases between them. This CDR3 contains 12 residues. Germline-derived CDR1 and CDR2 are MGHRA and YSYEKL. CDR3 bases: TGCGCCAGCAGCGATATAGGGGCTGAAGCTTTCTTT. Translated: CASSDIGAEAFF.

This chain uses TRBV5-5 with TRBJ2-4, with D possibly matching TRBD1 (6 bases). Looked up from germline, CDR1 is SGHKS and CDR2 is YYEKEE (reference sequence). V was shortened by 4 bases and J by 0 bases, with 14 bases between the two germline ends. The CDR3 runs to 16 residues. The CDR3 sequence: CASSQTGVIAKNIQYF. Written as DNA, the CDR3 is TGTGCCAGCAGCCAGACAGGTGTTATAGCCAAAAACATTCAGTACTTC.

The J gene is TRBJ2-1, the V gene TRBV19; 9 bases line up with TRBD2. Trimming took 5 bases from V and 7 from J; bases not matched to a gene: 9. Germline V gives CDR1 LNHDA, CDR2 SQIVND (reference sequence). The CDR3 covers 15 residues. CDR3 in DNA: TGTGCCAGTAGTCCTCTAGCGGGGAGTGGGAATGAGCAGTTCTTC. Its translation: CASSPLAGSGNEQFF.

The chain is built from TRBV24-1 and TRBJ2-7, with 8 nucleotides matching TRBD2. The germline gives CDR1 KGHDR, CDR2 SFDVKD. The CDR3 contains 15 residues. J was trimmed by 3 bases and V by 3 bases; bases with no gene match: 6. This chain's CDR3 is CATSDPREGLYEQYF. DNA for the CDR3: TGTGCCACCAGTGATCCCCGGGAGGGGCTCTACGAGCAGTACTTC.

V gene TRBV29-1 combines with J gene TRBJ1-6, with TRBD1 matching over 7 bases. The V gene's germline CDR1 is SQVTM and CDR2 ANQGSEA. This CDR3 spans 12 amino acids. The V gene end was trimmed by 7 bases and the J gene end by 7 bases; junction bases not matched to a gene: 4. CDR3 sequence (DNA): TGCAGCGCGCGGGACAGAAATTCACCCCTCCACTTT. Amino acid sequence: CSARDRNSPLHF.

The V gene is TRBV15, the J gene TRBJ2-7; weak D call: TRBD2 (6 bases). CDR3 length: 14 amino acids. The germline V gene encodes CDR1 LNHNV and CDR2 YYDKDF (reference sequence). The V and J ends lost 0 bases and 1 base respectively, with 7 bases between them. CDR3 nucleotide sequence: TGTGCCACCAGCAGAGAGCGGGAATCCTACGAGCAGTACTTC. Protein sequence: CATSRERESYEQYF.

The chain combines TRBV24-1 with TRBJ1-5; TRBD1 might be the D (5 bases). There are 13 residues in the CDR3. Trimming left V 3 bases short and J 5 bases short, with 7 bases between. CDR1 is KGHDR, CDR2 SFDVKD, per germline. This chain's CDR3 is CATSDQGYQPQHF. In DNA, the CDR3 is TGTGCCACCAGTGATCAGGGTTATCAGCCCCAGCATTTT.

The chain joins TRBV30 to TRBJ1-2, with no clear D. Trimming cost V 0 bases and J 10 bases, with 12 bases left between them. This CDR3 is built from 12 residues. Germline V gives CDR1 GTSNPN, CDR2 SVGIG (reference sequence). The CDR3 DNA follows: TGTGCCTGGAGTGTCGGGTCCTTTGACTACACCTTC. It codes for CAWSVGSFDYTF.

This chain links TRBV15 with TRBJ2-1; 10 bases map to TRBD1. Germline loops: CDR1 LNHNV, CDR2 YYDKDF (reference sequence). V gave up 5 bases and J gave up 3 bases; unmatched junction bases: 7. The CDR3 is 16 amino acids. The CDR3 coding sequence is TGTGCCACCAGCCGTGACAGGGGGCTATTCTACAATGAGCAGTTCTTC. Its protein product is CATSRDRGLFYNEQFF.

The gene calls are TRBV19 and TRBJ1-6, with D maybe TRBD1 (6 bases). The ends were cut back, 3 bases at V and 9 bases at J, with 12 bases in the middle. CDR1 is LNHDA, CDR2 SQIVND, per germline (reference sequence). This CDR3 is built from 14 residues. The CDR3 loop reads CASSMGRGTSPLHF. As DNA, the CDR3 is TGTGCCAGTAGTATGGGCAGGGGAACTTCACCCCTCCACTTT. Filled out from reference TRBV19 and TRBJ1-6, the complete variable domain reads DGGITQSPKYLFRKEGQNVTLSCEQNLNHDAMYWYRQDPGQGLRLIYYSQIVNDFQKGDIAEGYSVSREKKESFPLTVTSAQKNPTAFYLCASSMGRGTSPLHFGNGTRLTVT.

In its sample, this clone was seen once. This chain uses TRBV3-1 (or the pseudogene TRBV3-2) with TRBJ1-4; unclear D gene. The V gene lost 1 base and the J gene lost 7 bases, with 10 bases spanning the gap. The CDR3 covers 14 residues. Germline V gene data show CDR1 as LGHDT and CDR2 as YNNKEL (reference sequence). This chain's CDR3 is CASSQGLEIEKLFF. Here the CDR3 DNA reads TGTGCCAGCAGCCAAGGGTTAGAGATTGAAAAACTGTTTTTT.

The V call is TRBV18, the J call TRBJ2-7; the match to TRBD1 covers 7 bases. The CDR3 spans 14 residues. The V and J ends lost 3 bases and 3 bases, in that order; junction bases with no gene match: 5. The germline gives CDR1 KGHSH, CDR2 LQKENI. CDR3 bases: TGTGCCAGCTCACCTTACCGGGACAGCTACGAGCAGTACTTC. It translates to CASSPYRDSYEQYF.

The sample holds a few counts of this clone. V usage is TRBV3-1 (or the pseudogene TRBV3-2) and J usage is TRBJ1-3; TRBD1 might be the D (5 bases). The CDR3 runs 15 residues. Germline V gene lookup returns CDR1 LGHDT and CDR2 YNNKEL (reference sequence). Trimming cost V 1 base and J 0 bases, with 7 bases left between them. The CDR3 DNA reads as TGTGCCAGCAGCCAAGGACAGAACTCTGGAAACACCATATATTTT. Translated: CASSQGQNSGNTIYF.

This clone showed up just a few times. The rearrangement uses TRBV2 and TRBJ1-5; TRBD1 agrees at 8 bases. The germline CDR1 and CDR2 sequences are SNHLY and FYNNEI. Trimming took 8 bases from V and 11 from J; bases not matched to a gene: 11. The CDR3 is 13 amino acids. The DNA of the CDR3 is TGTGCCAGCGGAGACAGGGGCGACCTGACCCAGCATTTT. This encodes CASGDRGDLTQHF. Full variable domain (rest looked up from reference TRBV2 and TRBJ1-5): EPEVTQTPSHQVTQMGQEVILRCVPISNHLYFYWYRQILGQKVEFLVSFYNNEISEKSEIFDDQFSVERPDGSNFTLKIRSTKLEDSAMYFCASGDRGDLTQHFGDGTRLSIL.

The V call is TRBV5-5, the J call TRBJ1-4, with 9 bases matching TRBD1. CDR3 size: 14 residues. Losses at the gene ends were 3 bases for V and 8 bases for J; bases not matched to a gene: 5. Looked up from germline, CDR1 is SGHKS and CDR2 is YYEKEE (reference sequence). The CDR3 sequence: CASSSGQGVEKLFF. The CDR3 DNA reads as TGTGCCAGCAGCTCGGGACAGGGCGTCGAAAAACTGTTTTTT.

V usage is TRBV24-1 and J usage is TRBJ2-7, with TRBD1 matching 12 bases. The CDR3 has 15 amino acids. Trimming removed 4 bases from V and 6 bases from J; junction bases left unmatched: 6. Germline V gives CDR1 KGHDR, CDR2 SFDVKD. This CDR3 reads CATSEDGTGGSEQYF. CDR3 DNA sequence: TGTGCCACCAGTGAGGACGGGACAGGGGGCAGCGAGCAGTACTTC.

V and J are TRBV5-1 and TRBJ2-3; 8 bases map to TRBD2. CDR3 length: 14 residues. Germline CDR1 is SGHRS and CDR2 is YFSETQ. J was trimmed by 6 bases and V by 1 base; bases with no gene match: 4. The CDR3 coding sequence is TGCGCCAGCAGCTTGCCAGCGGGAGAGGATACGCAGTATTTT. Translated, it gives CASSLPAGEDTQYF. The full variable domain, completed using reference TRBV5-1 and TRBJ2-3, is KAGVTQTPRYLIKTRGQQVTLSCSPISGHRSVSWYQQTPGQGLQFLFEYFSETQRNKGNFPGRFSGRQFSNSRSEMNVSTLELGDSALYLCASSLPAGEDTQYFGPGTRLTVL.

This rearrangement joins TRBV2 to TRBJ2-2, with 8 bases aligning to TRBD2. V was clipped by 3 bases and J by 7 bases; unmatched bases: 10. The CDR3 loop spans 16 amino acids. Germline V gives CDR1 SNHLY, CDR2 FYNNEI. The CDR3 DNA reads TGTGCCAGCAGTGAGGGGTATCTAGCGGGTATCGGGGAGCTGTTTTTT. This encodes CASSEGYLAGIGELFF.

The rearrangement links TRBV5-6 to TRBJ1-1; TRBD1 agrees at 8 bases. V gave up 3 bases and J gave up 7 bases; unmatched junction bases: 5. The CDR3 totals 13 residues. In germline, CDR1 is SGHDT, CDR2 YYEEEE. Here the CDR3 DNA reads TGTGCCAGCAGCTGGGGGACAGGAGATGAAGCTTTCTTT. Translating gives CASSWGTGDEAFF.

The chain uses TRBV24-1 and TRBJ1-1, with a tentative D call TRBD1 (5 bases). The CDR3 covers 13 residues. Germline CDR1 is KGHDR and CDR2 is SFDVKD. Trimming shortened V by 3 bases and J by 10 bases, and 14 bases separated the two germline ends. The DNA for the CDR3 is TGTGCCACCAGTGATCCCAGTGGGCAGGGAGCTTTCTTT. This encodes CATSDPSGQGAFF.

The chain uses TRBV5-5 and TRBJ1-1, with D unclear. V was pared by 4 bases and J by 1 base, with 11 bases between. The length of the CDR3 is 14 residues. Germline V lookup: CDR1 SGHKS, CDR2 YYEKEE (reference sequence). Here the CDR3 reads CASSGEGSNTEAFF. CDR3 coding DNA: TGTGCCAGCAGCGGCGAGGGCTCGAACACTGAAGCTTTCTTT.

The chain joins TRBV27 to TRBJ2-3; the D gene is possibly TRBD1 (6 bases). V was cut by 0 bases and J by 3 bases, with 13 bases left in between. Germline values: CDR1 MNHEY, CDR2 SMNVEV (reference sequence). The CDR3 length is 16 residues. The CDR3 is CASSLSTAGETDTQYF. The CDR3 DNA reads as TGTGCCAGCAGTTTATCGACTGCAGGGGAGACAGATACGCAGTATTTT.

This chain uses TRBV15 with TRBJ2-7; D may be TRBD2 (5 bases). V dropped 4 bases and J dropped 0 bases, with 16 bases sitting between them. CDR3 length equals 16 residues. Germline lookup yields CDR1 LNHNV and CDR2 YYDKDF (reference sequence). CDR3 DNA: TGTGCCACCAGCACCTATAGGACTCATAGCTCCTACGAGCAGTACTTC. The encoded protein is CATSTYRTHSSYEQYF.

This rearrangement joins TRBV1 to TRBJ2-5; the table gives TRBD2 as D, unverified against the DNA. TRBV1 is assigned pseudogene status. The CDR3 has 17 residues. The CDR3 region has the DNA TGCACCAGCAGCCAAGATAGTCTAGCGGGGTCCCAAGAGACCCAGTACTTC. As protein: CTSSQDSLAGSQETQYF.

This sequence joins TRBV3-1 (or the pseudogene TRBV3-2) and TRBJ1-2, with D possibly TRBD1 on 5 matching bases. This CDR3 spans 16 amino acids. The V gene's germline CDR1 is LGHDT and CDR2 YNNKEL (reference sequence). Trimming pared 2 bases from V and 5 bases from J, leaving 18 bases between. CDR3 protein: CASSQYLGGTAYGYTF. CDR3 DNA: TGTGCCAGCAGCCAATACTTGGGAGGGACCGCGTATGGCTACACCTTC.

V and J are TRBV6-6 and TRBJ2-5; D uncertain. Germline V CDR1 and CDR2: MNHNY, SVGAGI (reference sequence). V shed 6 bases and J shed 7 bases, with 15 bases lying between them. The CDR3 has 13 residues. The CDR3 region is CASSPSSSGTQYF. CDR3 DNA: TGTGCCAGCAGCCCGTCTAGTTCGGGGACCCAGTACTTC.

This clone showed up just a few times. The chain has TRBV7-9 and TRBJ2-5; no clear D gene. The CDR3 runs 12 residues. Per germline, CDR1 SEHNR and CDR2 FQNEAQ (reference sequence). V was shortened by 4 bases and J by 5 bases, with 8 bases between the two germline ends. DNA for the CDR3: TGTGCCAGCAGCTACCTCCGGGAGACCCAGTACTTC. Its translation is CASSYLRETQYF.